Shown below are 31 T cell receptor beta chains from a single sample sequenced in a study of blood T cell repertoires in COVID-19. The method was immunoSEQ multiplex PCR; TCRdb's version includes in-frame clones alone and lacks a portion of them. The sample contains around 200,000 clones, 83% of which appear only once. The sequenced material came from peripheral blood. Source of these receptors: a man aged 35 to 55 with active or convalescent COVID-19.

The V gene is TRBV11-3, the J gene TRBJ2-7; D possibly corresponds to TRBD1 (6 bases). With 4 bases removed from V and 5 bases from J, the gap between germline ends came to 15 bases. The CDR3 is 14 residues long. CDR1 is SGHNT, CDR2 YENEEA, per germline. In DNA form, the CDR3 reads TGTGCCAGCAGCTCCATTACAGGGAAGGACGAGCAGTACTTC. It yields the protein CASSSITGKDEQYF.

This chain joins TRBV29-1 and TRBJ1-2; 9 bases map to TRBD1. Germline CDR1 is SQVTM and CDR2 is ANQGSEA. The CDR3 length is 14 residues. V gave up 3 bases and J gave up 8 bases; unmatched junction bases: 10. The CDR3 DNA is TGCAGCGTTGAGAGGGGACAGGGTTCCGAGGGCTACACCTTC. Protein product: CSVERGQGSEGYTF.

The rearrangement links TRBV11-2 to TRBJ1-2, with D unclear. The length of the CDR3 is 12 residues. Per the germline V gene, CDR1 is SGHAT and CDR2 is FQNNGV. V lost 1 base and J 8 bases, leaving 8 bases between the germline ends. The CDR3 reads CASSLGAGGYTF. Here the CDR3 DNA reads TGTGCCAGCAGCTTAGGGGCTGGCGGCTACACCTTC. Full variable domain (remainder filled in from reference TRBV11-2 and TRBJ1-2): EAGVAQSPRYKIIEKRQSVAFWCNPISGHATLYWYQQILGQGPKLLIQFQNNGVVDDSQLPKDRFSAERLKGVDSTLKIQPAKLEDSAVYLCASSLGAGGYTFGSGTRLTVV.

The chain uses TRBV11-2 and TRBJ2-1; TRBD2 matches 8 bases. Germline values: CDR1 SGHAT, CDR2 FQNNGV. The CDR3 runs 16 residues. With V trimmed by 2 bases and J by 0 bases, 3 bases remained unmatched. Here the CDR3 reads CASSLNGGASYNEQFF. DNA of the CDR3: TGTGCCAGCAGCTTAAACGGGGGGGCCTCCTACAATGAGCAGTTCTTC.

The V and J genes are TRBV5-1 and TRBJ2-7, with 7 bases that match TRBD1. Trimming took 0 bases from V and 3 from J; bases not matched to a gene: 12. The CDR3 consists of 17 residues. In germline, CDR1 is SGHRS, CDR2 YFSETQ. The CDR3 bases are TGCGCCAGCAGCTTGGCGTCAGGGGGTCCTTCTGACTACGAGCAGTACTTC. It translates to CASSLASGGPSDYEQYF.

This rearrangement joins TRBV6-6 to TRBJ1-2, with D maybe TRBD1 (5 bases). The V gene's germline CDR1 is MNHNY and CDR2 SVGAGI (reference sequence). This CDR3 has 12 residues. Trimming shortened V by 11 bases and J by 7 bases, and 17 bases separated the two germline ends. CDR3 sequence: CASVGGLVGYTF. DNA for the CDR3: TGTGCCTCCGTCGGGGGTTTAGTTGGCTACACCTTC.

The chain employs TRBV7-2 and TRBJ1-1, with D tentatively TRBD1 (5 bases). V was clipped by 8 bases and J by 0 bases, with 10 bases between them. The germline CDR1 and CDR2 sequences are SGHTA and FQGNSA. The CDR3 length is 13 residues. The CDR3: CASAGGMNTEAFF. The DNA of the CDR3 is TGTGCCAGCGCCGGGGGGATGAACACTGAAGCTTTCTTT.

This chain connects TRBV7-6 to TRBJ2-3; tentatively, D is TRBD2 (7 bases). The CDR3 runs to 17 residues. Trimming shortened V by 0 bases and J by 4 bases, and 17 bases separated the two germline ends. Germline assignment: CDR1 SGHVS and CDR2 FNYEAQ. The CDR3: CASSLAPGGRGADTQYF. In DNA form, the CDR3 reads TGTGCCAGCAGCTTAGCGCCCGGGGGGCGGGGCGCAGATACGCAGTATTTT.

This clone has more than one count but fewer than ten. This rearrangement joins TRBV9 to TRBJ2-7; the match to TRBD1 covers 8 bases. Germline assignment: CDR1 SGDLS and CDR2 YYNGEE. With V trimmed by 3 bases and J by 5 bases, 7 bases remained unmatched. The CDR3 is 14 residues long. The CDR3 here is CASSARQGAHEQYF. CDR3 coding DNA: TGTGCCAGCAGCGCCCGCCAGGGGGCGCACGAGCAGTACTTC.

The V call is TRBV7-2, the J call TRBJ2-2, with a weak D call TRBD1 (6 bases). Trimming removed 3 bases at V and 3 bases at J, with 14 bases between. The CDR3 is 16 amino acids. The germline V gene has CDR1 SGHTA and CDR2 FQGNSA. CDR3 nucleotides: TGTGCCAGCAGCTTTGATCAGGGGACATACACCGGGGAGCTGTTTTTT. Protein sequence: CASSFDQGTYTGELFF.

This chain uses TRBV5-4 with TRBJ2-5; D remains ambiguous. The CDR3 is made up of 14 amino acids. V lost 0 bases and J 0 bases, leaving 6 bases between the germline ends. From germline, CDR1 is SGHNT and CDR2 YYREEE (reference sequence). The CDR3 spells CASSLVADQETQYF. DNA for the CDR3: TGTGCCAGCAGCTTGGTGGCAGACCAAGAGACCCAGTACTTC.

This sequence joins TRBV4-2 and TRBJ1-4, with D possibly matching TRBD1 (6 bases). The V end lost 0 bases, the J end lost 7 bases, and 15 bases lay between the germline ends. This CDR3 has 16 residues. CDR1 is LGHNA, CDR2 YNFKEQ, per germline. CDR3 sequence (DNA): TGTGCCAGCAGCCAAGAGGGAGGGGGTAGAGGTGAAAAACTGTTTTTT. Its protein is CASSQEGGGRGEKLFF.

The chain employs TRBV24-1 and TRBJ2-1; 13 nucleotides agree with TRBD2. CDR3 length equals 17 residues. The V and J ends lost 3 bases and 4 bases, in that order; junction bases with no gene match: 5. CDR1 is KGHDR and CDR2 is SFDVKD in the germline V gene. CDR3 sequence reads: CATSDPKGLAGYNEQFF. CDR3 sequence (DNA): TGTGCCACCAGTGATCCTAAGGGACTAGCGGGATACAATGAGCAGTTCTTC.

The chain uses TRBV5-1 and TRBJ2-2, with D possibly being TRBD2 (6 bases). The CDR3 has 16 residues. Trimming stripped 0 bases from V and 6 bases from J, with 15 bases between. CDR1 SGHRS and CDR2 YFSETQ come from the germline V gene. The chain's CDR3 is CASSLERSGVAGELFF. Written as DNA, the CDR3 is TGCGCCAGCAGCTTGGAGCGGTCGGGGGTGGCCGGGGAGCTGTTTTTT.

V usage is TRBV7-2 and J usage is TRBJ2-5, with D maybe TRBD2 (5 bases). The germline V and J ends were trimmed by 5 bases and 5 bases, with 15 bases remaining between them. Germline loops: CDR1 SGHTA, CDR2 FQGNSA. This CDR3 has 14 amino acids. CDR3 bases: TGTGCCAGCAGCGCCCAGAAGGGAGAGGAGACCCAGTACTTC. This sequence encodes CASSAQKGEETQYF.

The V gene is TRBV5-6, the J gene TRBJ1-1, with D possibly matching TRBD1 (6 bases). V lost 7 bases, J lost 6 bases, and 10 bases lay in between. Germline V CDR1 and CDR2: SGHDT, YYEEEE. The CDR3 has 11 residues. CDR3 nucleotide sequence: TGTGCCAGCGGACAGAATGCTGAAGCTTTCTTT. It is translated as CASGQNAEAFF.

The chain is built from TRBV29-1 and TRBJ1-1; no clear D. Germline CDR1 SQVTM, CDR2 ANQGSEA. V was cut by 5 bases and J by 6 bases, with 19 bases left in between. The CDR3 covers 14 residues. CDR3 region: CSVPQSERYAEAFF. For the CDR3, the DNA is TGCAGCGTTCCACAAAGCGAGAGGTACGCTGAAGCTTTCTTT.

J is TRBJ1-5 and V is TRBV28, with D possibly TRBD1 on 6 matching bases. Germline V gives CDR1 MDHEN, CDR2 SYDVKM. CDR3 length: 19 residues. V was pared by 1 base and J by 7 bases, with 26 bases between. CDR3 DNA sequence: TGTGCCAGCAGTTTATTTCGGTTAGGGCGACAGGAACGTTCCCAGCCCCAGCATTTT. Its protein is CASSLFRLGRQERSQPQHF.

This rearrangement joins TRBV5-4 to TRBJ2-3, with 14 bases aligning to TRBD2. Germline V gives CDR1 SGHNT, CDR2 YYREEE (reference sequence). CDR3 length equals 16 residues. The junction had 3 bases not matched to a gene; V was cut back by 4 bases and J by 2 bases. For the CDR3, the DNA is TGTGCCAGCAGCCCGACTAGCGGGGGGGACACAGATACGCAGTATTTT. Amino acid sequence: CASSPTSGGDTDTQYF.

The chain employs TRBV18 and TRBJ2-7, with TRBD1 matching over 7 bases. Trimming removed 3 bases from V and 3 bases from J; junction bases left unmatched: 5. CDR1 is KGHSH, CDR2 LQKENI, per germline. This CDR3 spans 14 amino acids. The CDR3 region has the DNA TGTGCCAGCTCACCCGGGACAGTCTTCTACGAGCAGTACTTC. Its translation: CASSPGTVFYEQYF.

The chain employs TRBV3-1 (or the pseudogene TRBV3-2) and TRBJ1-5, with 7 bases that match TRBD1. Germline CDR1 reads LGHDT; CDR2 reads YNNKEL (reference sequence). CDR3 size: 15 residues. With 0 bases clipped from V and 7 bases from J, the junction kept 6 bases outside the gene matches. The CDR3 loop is CASSQDTGVNQPQHF. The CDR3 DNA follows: TGTGCCAGCAGCCAAGATACAGGGGTAAACCAGCCCCAGCATTTT.

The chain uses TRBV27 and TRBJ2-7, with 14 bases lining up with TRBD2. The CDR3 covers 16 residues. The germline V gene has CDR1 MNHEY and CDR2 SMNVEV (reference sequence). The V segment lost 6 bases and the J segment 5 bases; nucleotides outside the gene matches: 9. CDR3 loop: CASSRRGLAGVNEQYF. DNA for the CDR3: TGTGCCAGCAGCCGGCGGGGACTAGCGGGAGTGAACGAGCAGTACTTC.

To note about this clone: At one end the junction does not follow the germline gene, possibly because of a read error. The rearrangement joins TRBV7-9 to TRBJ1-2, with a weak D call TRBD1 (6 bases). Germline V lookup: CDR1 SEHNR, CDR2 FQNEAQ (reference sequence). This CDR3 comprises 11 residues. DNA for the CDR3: TGTGCCAGCAGCTTAGGAAGAGGGACATCCTTC. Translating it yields CASSLGRGTSF.

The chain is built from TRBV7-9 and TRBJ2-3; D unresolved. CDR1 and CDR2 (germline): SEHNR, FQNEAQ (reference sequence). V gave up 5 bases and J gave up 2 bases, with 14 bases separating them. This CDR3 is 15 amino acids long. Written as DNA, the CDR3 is TGTGCCAGCAGCCGCGTGAGGTCCGTCACAGATACGCAGTATTTT. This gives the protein CASSRVRSVTDTQYF. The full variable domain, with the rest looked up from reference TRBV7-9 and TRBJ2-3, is DTGVSQNPRHKITKRGQNVTFRCDPISEHNRLYWYRQTLGQGPEFLTYFQNEAQLEKSRLLSDRFSAERPKGSFSTLEIQRTEQGDSAMYLCASSRVRSVTDTQYFGPGTRLTVL.

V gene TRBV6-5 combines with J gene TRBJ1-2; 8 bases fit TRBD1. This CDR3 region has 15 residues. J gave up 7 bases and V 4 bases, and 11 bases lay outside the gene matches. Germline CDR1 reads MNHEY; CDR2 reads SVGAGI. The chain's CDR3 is CASSLGQGDIRGYTF. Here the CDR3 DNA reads TGTGCCAGCAGTTTAGGACAGGGAGACATCCGTGGCTACACCTTC.

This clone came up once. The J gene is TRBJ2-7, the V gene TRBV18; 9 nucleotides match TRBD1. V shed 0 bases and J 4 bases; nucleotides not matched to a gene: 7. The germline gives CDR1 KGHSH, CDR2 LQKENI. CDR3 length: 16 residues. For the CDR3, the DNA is TGTGCCAGCTCACCACCGAGGACAGGGGATAGGTACGAGCAGTACTTC. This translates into CASSPPRTGDRYEQYF.

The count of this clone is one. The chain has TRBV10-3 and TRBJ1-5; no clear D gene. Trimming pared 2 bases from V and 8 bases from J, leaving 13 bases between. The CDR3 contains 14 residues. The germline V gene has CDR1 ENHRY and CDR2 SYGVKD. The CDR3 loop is CAISEPPVEEPQHF. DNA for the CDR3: TGTGCCATCAGTGAGCCGCCTGTGGAGGAGCCCCAGCATTTT.

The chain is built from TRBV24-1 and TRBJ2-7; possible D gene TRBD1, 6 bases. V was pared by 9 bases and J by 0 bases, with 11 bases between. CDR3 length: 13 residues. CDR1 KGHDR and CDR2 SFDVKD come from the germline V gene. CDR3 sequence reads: CATPQGLSYEQYF. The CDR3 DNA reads TGTGCCACCCCACAGGGCCTCTCCTACGAGCAGTACTTC.

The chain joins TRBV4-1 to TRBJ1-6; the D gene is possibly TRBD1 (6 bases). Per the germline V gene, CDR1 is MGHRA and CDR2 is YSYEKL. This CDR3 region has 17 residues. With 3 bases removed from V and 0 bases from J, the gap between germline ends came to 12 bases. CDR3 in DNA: TGCGCCAGCAGCCAGCAACAGGGAAGCTCCTATAATTCACCCCTCCACTTT. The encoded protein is CASSQQQGSSYNSPLHF.

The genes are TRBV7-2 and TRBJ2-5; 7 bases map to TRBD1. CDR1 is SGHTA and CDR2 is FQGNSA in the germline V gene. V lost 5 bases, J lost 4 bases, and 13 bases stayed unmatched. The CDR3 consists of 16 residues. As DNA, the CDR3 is TGTGCCAGCAGCCCCCGGACAGGCCGGTCGGGAGAGACCCAGTACTTC. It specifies CASSPRTGRSGETQYF.

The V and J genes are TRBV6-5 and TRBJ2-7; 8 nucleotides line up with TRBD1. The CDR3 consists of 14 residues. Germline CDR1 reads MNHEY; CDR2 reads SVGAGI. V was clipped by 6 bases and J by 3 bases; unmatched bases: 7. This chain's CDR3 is CASRIGTGSYEQYF. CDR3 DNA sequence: TGTGCCAGCAGGATAGGGACAGGTAGCTACGAGCAGTACTTC.